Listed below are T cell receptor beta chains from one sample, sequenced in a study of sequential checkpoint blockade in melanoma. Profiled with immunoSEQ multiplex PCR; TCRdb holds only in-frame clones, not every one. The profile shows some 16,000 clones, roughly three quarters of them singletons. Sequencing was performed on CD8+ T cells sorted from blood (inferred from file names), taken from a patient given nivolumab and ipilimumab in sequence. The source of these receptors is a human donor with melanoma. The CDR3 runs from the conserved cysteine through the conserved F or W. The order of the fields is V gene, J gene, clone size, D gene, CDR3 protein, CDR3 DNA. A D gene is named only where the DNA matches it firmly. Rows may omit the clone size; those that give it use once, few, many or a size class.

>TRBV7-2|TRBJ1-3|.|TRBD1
CASSFISGGSGNTIYF
TGTGCCAGCAGCTTCATCTCAGGGGGCTCTGGAAACACCATATATTTT
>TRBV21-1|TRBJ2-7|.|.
CASSKVASGLLPYEQYF
TGTGCCAGCAGCAAAGTTGCTAGCGGGCTACTTCCCTACGAGCAGTACTTC
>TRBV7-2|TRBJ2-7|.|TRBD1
CASSLNPDRGFYEQYF
TGTGCCAGCAGCTTAAATCCGGACAGGGGTTTCTACGAGCAGTACTTC
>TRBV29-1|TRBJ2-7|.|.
CSVWQADAYEQYF
TGCAGCGTCTGGCAGGCCGATGCCTACGAGCAGTACTTC
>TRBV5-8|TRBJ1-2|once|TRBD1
CASSLNLGGGYGYTF
TGTGCCAGCAGCTTGAATCTAGGGGGCGGCTATGGCTACACCTTC
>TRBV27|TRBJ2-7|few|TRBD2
CASSPLEPSGTYEQYF
TGTGCCAGCAGTCCCCTTGAGCCTAGCGGAACTTACGAGCAGTACTTC
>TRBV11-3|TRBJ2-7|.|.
CASSSRDNHEQYF
TGTGCCAGCAGCTCGAGGGATAACCACGAGCAGTACTTC
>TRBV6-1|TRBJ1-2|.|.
CASSEGVGAYYGYTF
TGTGCCAGCAGTGAGGGTGTCGGAGCCTACTATGGCTACACCTTC
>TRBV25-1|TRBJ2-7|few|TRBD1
CASSEVGQGREQYF
TGTGCCAGCAGTGAAGTGGGACAGGGGCGCGAGCAGTACTTC
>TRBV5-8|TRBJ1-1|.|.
CASSLFWGTMNTEAFF
TGTGCCAGCAGCTTGTTTTGGGGCACAATGAACACTGAAGCTTTCTTT
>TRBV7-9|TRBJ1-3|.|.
CASTGGNTIYF
TGTGCCAGCACCGGGGGAAACACCATATATTTT
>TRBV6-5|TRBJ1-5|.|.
CASSRGGYNQPQHF
TGTGCCAGCAGCCGGGGGGGTTACAATCAGCCCCAGCATTTT
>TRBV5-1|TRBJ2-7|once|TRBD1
CASSSRDRGLEQYF
TGCGCCAGCAGCTCCCGGGACAGGGGGCTAGAGCAGTACTTC
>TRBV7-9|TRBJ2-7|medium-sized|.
CASSSVAAEQYF
TGTGCCAGCAGCTCTGTGGCGGCCGAGCAGTACTTC
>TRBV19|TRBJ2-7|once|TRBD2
CATRPRLAGGDEQYF
TGTGCCACCCGACCACGGCTAGCGGGAGGGGACGAGCAGTACTTC
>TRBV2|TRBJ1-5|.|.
CASSDRRGEKPQHF
TGTGCCAGCAGTGATCGCAGGGGAGAGAAGCCCCAGCATTTT
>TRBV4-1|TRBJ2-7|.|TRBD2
CASSAAGGTYEQYF
TGCGCCAGCAGCGCGGCGGGGGGGACCTACGAGCAGTACTTC
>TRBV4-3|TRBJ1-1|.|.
CASSSGPQAFF
TGCGCCAGCAGCTCTGGGCCGCAAGCTTTCTTT
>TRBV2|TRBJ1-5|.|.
CASSDSFGNQPQHF
TGTGCCAGCAGTGACAGTTTCGGCAATCAGCCCCAGCATTTT
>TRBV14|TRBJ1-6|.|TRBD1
CASSKTTGVSPLHF
TGTGCCAGCAGCAAAACCACAGGGGTGTCACCCCTCCACTTT
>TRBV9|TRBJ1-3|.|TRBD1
CASSGLGQGAGNTIYF
TGTGCCAGCAGCGGCTTGGGACAGGGAGCAGGAAACACCATATATTTT
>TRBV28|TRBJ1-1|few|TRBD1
CASSTYRQGKLNTEAFF
TGTGCCAGCAGTACCTATCGACAGGGGAAATTGAACACTGAAGCTTTCTTT
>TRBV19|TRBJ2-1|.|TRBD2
CATRSGGQFF
TGTGCCACTCGTAGCGGGGGCCAGTTCTTC
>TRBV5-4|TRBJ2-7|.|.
CASSLGLLNGDSSYEQYF
TGTGCCAGCAGCTTAGGCTTGTTGAACGGGGATTCATCCTACGAGCAGTACTTC
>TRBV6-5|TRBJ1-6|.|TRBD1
CASSVHRGYNSPLHF
TGTGCCAGCAGTGTTCACAGGGGTTATAATTCACCCCTCCACTTT
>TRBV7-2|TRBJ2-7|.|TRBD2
CASSQTSGSHEQYF
TGTGCCAGCAGCCAGACTAGCGGGAGCCACGAGCAGTACTTC
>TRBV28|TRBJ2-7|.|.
CASRLQDSYSYEQYF
TGTGCCAGCAGACTCCAGGACAGCTACTCCTACGAGCAGTACTTC
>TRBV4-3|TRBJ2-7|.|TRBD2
CASSRSGTSASYEQYF
TGCGCCAGCAGCCGGTCCGGGACTAGCGCCTCCTACGAGCAGTACTTC
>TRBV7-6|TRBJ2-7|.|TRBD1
CASSSHPGQAYEQYF
TGTGCCAGCAGCTCGCACCCGGGACAGGCCTACGAGCAGTACTTC
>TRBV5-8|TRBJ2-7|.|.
CASSSEPGDRISYEQYF
TGTGCCAGCAGCTCTGAACCGGGGGATAGGATCTCCTACGAGCAGTACTTC
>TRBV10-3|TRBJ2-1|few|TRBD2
CAITPGLAVNEQFF
TGTGCCATTACCCCCGGACTAGCGGTAAATGAGCAGTTCTTC
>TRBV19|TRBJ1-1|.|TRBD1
CASRDRGVYTEAFF
TGTGCCAGTAGGGACAGGGGAGTTTATACTGAAGCTTTCTTT
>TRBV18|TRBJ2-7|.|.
CASSPRVSQGYEQYF
TGTGCCAGCTCACCCAGGGTATCTCAAGGGTACGAGCAGTACTTC
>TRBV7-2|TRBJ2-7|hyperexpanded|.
CASSFAQGYEQYF
TGTGCCAGCAGCTTCGCACAGGGCTACGAGCAGTACTTC
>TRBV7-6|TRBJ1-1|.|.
CASSLDTTEAFF
TGTGCCAGCAGCCTGGACACCACTGAAGCTTTCTTT
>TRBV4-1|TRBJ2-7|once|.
CASSQIQGGAEQYF
TGCGCCAGCAGCCAGATCCAGGGGGGAGCCGAGCAGTACTTC
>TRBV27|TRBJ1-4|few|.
CASSLNLNAGDPNEKLFF
TGTGCCAGCAGTTTAAATTTAAATGCAGGGGACCCTAATGAAAAACTGTTTTTT